The clone carrying this T cell receptor (beta chain) has more than one count but fewer than ten. Germline CDR1 and CDR2: LNHDA and SQIVND (reference sequence). Trimming removed 1 base from V and 5 bases from J, with 9 bases in between. The CDR3 extends over 14 amino acids. The sample comes from a study of cytomegalovirus exposure and HLA in healthy donors. Primers for the PCR totalled 60 Vbeta and 13 Jbeta. Sequencing used immunoSEQ multiplex PCR; TCRdb keeps in-frame clones, though not all of them. The table lists about 140,000 clones, approximately 82% of them singletons. Sequencing was carried out using PBMCs. The origin of this receptor is a man aged 40-49 years in good health and CMV-seronegative. The rearrangement joins TRBV19 to TRBJ2-1; weak D call: TRBD2 (5 bases). The CDR3 region has the DNA TGTGCCAGTAGTATAGCGGGGATAAACAATGAGCAGTTCTTC. Its translation is CASSIAGINNEQFF.